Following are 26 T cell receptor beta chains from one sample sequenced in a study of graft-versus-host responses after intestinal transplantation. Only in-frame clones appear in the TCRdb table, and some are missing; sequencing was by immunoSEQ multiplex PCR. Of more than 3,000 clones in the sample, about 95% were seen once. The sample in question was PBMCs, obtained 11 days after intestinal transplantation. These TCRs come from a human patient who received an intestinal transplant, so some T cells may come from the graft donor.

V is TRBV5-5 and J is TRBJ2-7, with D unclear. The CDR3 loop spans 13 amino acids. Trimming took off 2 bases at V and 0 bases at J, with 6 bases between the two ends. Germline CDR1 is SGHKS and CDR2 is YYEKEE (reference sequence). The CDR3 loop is CASSFGSSYEQYF. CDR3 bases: TGTGCCAGCAGCTTCGGAAGCTCCTACGAGCAGTACTTC.

Here the CDR3 reads CASSLGTGELFF. The CDR3 DNA reads as TGTGCCAGCAGCCTTGGGACCGGGGAGCTGTTTTTT. J is TRBJ2-2 and V is TRBV7-9; D is unclear. The CDR3 sequence is 12 residues long. V was clipped by 5 bases and J by 5 bases, with 6 bases between them. CDR1 and CDR2 from the germline V gene are SEHNR and FQNEAQ (reference sequence).

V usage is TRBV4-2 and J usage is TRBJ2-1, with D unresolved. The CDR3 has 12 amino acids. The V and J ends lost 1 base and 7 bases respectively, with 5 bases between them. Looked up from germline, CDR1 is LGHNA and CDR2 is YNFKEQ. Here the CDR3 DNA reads TGTGCCAGCAGCCAAGCCTTTAATGAGCAGTTCTTC. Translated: CASSQAFNEQFF.

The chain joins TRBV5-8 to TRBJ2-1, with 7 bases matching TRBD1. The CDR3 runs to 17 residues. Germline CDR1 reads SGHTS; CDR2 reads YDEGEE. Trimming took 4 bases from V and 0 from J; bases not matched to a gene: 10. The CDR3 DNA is TGTGCCAGCAGCATAGACAGGGAACGTAACTCCTACAATGAGCAGTTCTTC. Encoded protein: CASSIDRERNSYNEQFF.

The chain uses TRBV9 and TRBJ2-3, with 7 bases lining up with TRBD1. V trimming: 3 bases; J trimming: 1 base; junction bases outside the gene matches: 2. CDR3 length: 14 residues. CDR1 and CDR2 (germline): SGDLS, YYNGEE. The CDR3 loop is CASSDRGGTDTQYF. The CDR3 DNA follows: TGTGCCAGCAGCGACAGGGGCGGCACAGATACGCAGTATTTT.

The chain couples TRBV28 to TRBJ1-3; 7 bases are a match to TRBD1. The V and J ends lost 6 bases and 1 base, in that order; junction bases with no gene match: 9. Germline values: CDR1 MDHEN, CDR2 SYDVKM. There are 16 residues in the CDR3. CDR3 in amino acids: CASRRDSRVSGNTIYF. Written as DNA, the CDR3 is TGTGCCAGCAGGCGGGACAGCCGCGTATCTGGAAACACCATATATTTT.

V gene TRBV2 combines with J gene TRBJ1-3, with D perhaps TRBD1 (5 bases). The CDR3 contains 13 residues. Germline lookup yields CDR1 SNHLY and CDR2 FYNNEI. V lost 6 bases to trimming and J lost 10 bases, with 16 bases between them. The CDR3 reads CASSWGTEETIYF. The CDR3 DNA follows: TGTGCCAGCAGCTGGGGGACTGAAGAAACCATATATTTT.

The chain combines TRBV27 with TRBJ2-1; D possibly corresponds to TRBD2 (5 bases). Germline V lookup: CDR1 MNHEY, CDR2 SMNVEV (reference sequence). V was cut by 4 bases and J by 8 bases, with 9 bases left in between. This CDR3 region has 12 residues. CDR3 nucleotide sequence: TGTGCCAGCAGTTACCCCGGGGATGAGCAGTTCTTC. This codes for CASSYPGDEQFF.

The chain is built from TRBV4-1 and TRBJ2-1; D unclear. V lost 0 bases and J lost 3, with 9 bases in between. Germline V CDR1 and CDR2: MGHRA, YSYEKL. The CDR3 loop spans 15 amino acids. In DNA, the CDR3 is TGCGCCAGCAGCCAAGAACCCCAGGTCTACAATGAGCAGTTCTTC. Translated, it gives CASSQEPQVYNEQFF.

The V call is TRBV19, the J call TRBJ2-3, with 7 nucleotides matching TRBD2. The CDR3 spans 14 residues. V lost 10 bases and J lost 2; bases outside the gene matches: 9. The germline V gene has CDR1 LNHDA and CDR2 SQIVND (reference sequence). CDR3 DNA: TGTGCCACTACCTGGGGGAGGGCCACAGATACGCAGTATTTT. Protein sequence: CATTWGRATDTQYF.

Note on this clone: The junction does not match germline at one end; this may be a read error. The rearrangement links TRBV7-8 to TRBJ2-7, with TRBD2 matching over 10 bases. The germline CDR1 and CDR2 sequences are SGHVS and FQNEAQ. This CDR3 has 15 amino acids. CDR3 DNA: TGTGCCAGCAGCTTAGCGGGACTAGCGTGGCAGAATAGGAGATTC. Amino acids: CASSLAGLAWQNRRF.

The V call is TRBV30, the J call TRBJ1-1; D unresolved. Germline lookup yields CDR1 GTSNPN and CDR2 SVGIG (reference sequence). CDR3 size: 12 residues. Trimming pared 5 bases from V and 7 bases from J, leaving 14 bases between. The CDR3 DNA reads TGTGCCTGGGGTCTCCTGAGATATGAAGCTTTCTTT. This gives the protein CAWGLLRYEAFF.

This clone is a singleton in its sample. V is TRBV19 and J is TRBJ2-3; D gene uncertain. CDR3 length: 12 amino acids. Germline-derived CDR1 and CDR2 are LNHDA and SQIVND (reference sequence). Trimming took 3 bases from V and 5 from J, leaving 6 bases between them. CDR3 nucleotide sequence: TGTGCCAGTAGTATTAGTAAAGATACGCAGTATTTT. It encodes CASSISKDTQYF.

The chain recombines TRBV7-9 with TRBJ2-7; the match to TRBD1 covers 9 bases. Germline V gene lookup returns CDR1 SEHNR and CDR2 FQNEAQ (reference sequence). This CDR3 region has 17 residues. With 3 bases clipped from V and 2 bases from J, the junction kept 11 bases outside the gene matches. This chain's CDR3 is CASSLISGTGSTYEQYF. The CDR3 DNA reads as TGTGCCAGCAGCTTGATCTCCGGGACAGGGAGCACCTACGAGCAGTACTTC.

CDR3 bases: TGCGCCAGCAGCCCCCGGACTAGCGGGAGGGGTGCACAAGATACGCAGTATTTT. It is translated as CASSPRTSGRGAQDTQYF. The chain recombines TRBV4-1 with TRBJ2-3, with 15 bases that match TRBD2. CDR3 length equals 18 residues. Germline V CDR1 and CDR2: MGHRA, YSYEKL. V lost 4 bases to trimming and J lost 5 bases; unmatched junction nucleotides: 10.

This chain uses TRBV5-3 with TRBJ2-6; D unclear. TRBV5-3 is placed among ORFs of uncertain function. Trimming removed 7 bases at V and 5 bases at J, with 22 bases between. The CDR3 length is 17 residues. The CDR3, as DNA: TGTGCCAGATTCCAGTATGGTGAACAAGGTCGGGCCAACGTCCTGACTTTC. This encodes CARFQYGEQGRANVLTF.

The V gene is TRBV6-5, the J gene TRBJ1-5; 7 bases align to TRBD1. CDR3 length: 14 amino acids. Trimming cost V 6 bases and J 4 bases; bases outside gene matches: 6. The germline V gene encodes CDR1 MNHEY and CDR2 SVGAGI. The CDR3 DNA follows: TGTGCCAGCAGGGGACAGTTCCGAAATCAGCCCCAGCATTTT. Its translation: CASRGQFRNQPQHF.

CDR3 nucleotides: TGCGCCAGCAGCTACTGGGACGCCTATTATCAGAATGAGCAGTTCTTC. It specifies CASSYWDAYYQNEQFF. The chain has TRBV5-1 and TRBJ2-1; the D call may be TRBD1 or TRBD2 (5 bases each). This CDR3 has 16 residues. The germline V gene has CDR1 SGHRS and CDR2 YFSETQ. Trimming stripped 3 bases from V and 7 bases from J, with 20 bases between.

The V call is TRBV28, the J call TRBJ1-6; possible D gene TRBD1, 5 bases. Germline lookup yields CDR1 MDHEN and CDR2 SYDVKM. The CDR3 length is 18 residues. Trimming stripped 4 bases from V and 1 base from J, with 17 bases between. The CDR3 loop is CASSSPFGGYSYNSPLHF. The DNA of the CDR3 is TGTGCCAGCAGTTCCCCGTTTGGGGGGTATTCCTATAATTCACCCCTCCACTTT.

The CDR3 DNA sequence: TGTGCCAGTAGCCCCACGGACAGACCCTATGGCTACACCTTC. It encodes CASSPTDRPYGYTF. The chain employs TRBV19 and TRBJ1-2; possibly TRBD1 for D (6 bases). V was shortened by 6 bases and J by 4 bases, with 15 bases between the two germline ends. The CDR3 has 14 amino acids. Per germline, CDR1 LNHDA and CDR2 SQIVND (reference sequence).

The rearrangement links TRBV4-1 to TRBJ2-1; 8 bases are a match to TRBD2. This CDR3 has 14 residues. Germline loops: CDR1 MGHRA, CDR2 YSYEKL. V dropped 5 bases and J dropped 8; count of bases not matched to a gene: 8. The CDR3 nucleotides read TGCGCCAGCAGCTTTGACGGGAGGGCCCATGAGCAGTTCTTC. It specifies CASSFDGRAHEQFF.

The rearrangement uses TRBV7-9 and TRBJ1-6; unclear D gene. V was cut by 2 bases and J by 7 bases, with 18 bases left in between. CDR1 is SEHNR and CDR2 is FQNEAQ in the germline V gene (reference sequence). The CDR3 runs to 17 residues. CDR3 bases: TGTGCCAGCAGCTTATGGTTACTGGAGAACGGGAATTCACCCCTCCACTTT. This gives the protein CASSLWLLENGNSPLHF.

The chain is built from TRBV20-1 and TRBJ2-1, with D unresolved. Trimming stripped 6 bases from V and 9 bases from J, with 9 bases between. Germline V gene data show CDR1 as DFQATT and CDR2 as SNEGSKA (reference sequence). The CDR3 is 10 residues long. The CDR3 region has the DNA TGCAGTGCAGGATGGGGTGAGCAGTTCTTC. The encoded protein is CSAGWGEQFF.

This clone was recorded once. The CDR3 region has the DNA TGTGCCAGCAGCCCTCCGGGAACCCGACTCACCCTCCACTTT. As protein: CASSPPGTRLTLHF. J is TRBJ1-6 and V is TRBV9; the D is unclear. Per the germline V gene, CDR1 is SGDLS and CDR2 is YYNGEE. V lost 4 bases, J lost 14 bases, and 19 bases lay in between. This CDR3 contains 14 residues.

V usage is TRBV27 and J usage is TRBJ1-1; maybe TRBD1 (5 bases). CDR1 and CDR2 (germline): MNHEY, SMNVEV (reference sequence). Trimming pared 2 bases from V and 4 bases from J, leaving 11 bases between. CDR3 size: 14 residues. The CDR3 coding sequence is TGTGCCAGCAGTTTAGGGCAGGGTGGCACTGAAGCTTTCTTT. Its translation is CASSLGQGGTEAFF.

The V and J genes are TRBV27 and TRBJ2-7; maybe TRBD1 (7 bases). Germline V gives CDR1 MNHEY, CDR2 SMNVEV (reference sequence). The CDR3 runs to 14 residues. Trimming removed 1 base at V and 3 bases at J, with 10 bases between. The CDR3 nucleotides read TGTGCCAGCAGTTTATACAGGGGAGGCTACGAGCAGTACTTC. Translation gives CASSLYRGGYEQYF.